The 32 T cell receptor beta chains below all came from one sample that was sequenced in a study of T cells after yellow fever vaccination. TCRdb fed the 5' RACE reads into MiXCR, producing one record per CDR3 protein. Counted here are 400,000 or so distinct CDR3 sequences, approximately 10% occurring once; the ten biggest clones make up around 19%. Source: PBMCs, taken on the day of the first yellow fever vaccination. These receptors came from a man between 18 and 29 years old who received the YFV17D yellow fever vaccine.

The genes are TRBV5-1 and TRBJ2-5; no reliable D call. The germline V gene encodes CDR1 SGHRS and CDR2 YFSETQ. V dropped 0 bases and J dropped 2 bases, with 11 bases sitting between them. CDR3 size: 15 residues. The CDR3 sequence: CASSLEGFRQETQYF. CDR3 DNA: TGCGCCAGCAGCTTGGAAGGGTTCAGGCAAGAGACCCAGTACTTC.

This CDR3 is CSARDGLGVVAFF. As DNA, the CDR3 is TGCAGTGCTAGGGACGGGTTGGGGGTCGTGGCTTTCTTT. The chain has TRBV20-1 and TRBJ1-1; the D gene is possibly TRBD1 (5 bases). V was pared by 3 bases and J by 11 bases, with 19 bases between. The CDR3 is made up of 13 amino acids. Per the germline V gene, CDR1 is DFQATT and CDR2 is SNEGSKA (reference sequence).

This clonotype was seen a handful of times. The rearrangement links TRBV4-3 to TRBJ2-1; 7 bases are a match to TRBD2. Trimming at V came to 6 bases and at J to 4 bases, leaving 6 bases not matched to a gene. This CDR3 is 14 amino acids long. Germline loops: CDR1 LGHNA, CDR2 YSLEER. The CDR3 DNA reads TGCGCCAGCAGACGGGAGGCGTCGTACAATGAGCAGTTCTTC. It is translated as CASRREASYNEQFF.

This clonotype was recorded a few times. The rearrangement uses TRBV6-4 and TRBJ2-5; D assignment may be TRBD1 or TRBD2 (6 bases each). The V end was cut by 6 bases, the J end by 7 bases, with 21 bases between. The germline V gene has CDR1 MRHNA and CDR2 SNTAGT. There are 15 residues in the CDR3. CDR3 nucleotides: TGTGCCAGCAGCGGGTACGGGGGCCTTCGAGGGACCCAGTACTTC. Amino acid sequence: CASSGYGGLRGTQYF.

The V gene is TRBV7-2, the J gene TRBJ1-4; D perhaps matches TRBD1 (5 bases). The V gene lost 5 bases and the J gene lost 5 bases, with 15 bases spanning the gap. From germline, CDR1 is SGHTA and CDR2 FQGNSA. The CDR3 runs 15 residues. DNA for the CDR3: TGTGCCAGCAGCCCGGTTGACTGGGGCAATGAAAAACTGTTTTTT. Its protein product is CASSPVDWGNEKLFF.

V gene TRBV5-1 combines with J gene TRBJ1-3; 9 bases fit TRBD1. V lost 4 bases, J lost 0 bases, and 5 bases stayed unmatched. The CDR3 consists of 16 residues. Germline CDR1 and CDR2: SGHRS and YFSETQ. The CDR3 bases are TGCGCCAGCAGCGGGACAGGGACTAGCTCTGGAAACACCATATATTTT. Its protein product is CASSGTGTSSGNTIYF.

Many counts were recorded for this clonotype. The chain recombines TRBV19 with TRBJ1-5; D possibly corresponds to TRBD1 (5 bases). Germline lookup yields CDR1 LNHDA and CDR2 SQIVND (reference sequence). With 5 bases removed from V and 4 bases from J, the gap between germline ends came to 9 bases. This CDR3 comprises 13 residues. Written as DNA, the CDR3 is TGTGCCAGTAGTGATGAGGGGAATCAGCCCCAGCATTTT. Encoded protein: CASSDEGNQPQHF.

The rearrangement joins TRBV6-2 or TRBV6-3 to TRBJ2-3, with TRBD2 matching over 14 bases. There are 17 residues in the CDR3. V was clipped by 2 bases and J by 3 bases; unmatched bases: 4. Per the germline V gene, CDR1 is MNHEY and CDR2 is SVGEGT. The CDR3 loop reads CASSYPRTSGGTDTQYF. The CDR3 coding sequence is TGTGCCAGCAGTTACCCCCGGACTAGCGGGGGGACAGATACGCAGTATTTT.

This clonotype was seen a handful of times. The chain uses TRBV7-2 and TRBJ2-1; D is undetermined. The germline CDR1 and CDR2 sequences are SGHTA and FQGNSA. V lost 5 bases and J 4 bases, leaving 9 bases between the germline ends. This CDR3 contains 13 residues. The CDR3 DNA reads TGTGCCAGCAGCGTACAAGTTTACAATGAGCAGTTCTTC. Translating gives CASSVQVYNEQFF.

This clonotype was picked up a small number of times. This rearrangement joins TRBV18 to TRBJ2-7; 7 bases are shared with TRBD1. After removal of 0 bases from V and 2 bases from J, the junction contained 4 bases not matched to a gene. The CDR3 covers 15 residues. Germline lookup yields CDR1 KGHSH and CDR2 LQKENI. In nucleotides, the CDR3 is TGTGCCAGCTCACCACCGACAGGGTCGCCCTACGAGCAGTACTTC. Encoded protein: CASSPPTGSPYEQYF.

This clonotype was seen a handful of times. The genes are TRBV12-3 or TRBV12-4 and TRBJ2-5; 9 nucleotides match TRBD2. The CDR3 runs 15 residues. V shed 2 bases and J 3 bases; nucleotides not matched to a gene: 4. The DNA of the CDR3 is TGTGCCAGCAGTTTATTGCTAGCGGGGAAAGAGACCCAGTACTTC. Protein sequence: CASSLLLAGKETQYF.

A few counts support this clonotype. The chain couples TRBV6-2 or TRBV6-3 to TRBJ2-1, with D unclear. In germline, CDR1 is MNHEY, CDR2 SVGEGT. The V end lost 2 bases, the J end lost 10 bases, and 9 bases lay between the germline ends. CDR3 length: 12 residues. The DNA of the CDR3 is TGTGCCAGCAGTTACGTGGCTAGGGAGCAGTTCTTC. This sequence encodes CASSYVAREQFF.

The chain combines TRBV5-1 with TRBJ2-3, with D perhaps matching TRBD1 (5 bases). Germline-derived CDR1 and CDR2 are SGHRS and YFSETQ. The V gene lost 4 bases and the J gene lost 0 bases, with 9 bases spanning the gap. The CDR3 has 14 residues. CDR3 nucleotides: TGCGCCAGCAGCGACACAGGTAGCACAGATACGCAGTATTTT. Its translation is CASSDTGSTDTQYF.

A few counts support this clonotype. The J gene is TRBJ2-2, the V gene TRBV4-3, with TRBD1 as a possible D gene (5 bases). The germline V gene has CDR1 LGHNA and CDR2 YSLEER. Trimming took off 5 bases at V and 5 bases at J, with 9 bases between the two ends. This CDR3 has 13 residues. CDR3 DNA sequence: TGCGCCAGCAGCGCAGGGTTTACCGGGGAGCTGTTTTTT. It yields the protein CASSAGFTGELFF.

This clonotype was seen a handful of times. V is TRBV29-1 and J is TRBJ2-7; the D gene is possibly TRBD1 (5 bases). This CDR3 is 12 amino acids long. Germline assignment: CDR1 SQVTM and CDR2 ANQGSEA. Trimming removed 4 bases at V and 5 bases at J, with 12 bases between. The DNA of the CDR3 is TGCAGCGTTGGCCCAGGGATCGACGAGCAGTACGTC. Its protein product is CSVGPGIDEQYV.

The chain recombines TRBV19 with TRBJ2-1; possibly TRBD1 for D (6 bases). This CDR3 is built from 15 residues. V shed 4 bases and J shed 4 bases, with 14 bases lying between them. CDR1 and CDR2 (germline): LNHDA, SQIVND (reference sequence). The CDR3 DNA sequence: TGTGCCAGTAGTACAACAGGGAGCCCATACAATGAGCAGTTCTTC. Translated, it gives CASSTTGSPYNEQFF.

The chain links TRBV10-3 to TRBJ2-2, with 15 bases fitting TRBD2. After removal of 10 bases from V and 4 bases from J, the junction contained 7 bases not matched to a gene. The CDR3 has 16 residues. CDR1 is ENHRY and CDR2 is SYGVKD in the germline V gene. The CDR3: CATLSGLAGGTGELFF. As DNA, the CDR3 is TGTGCCACTCTTTCGGGACTAGCGGGGGGCACCGGGGAGCTGTTTTTT.

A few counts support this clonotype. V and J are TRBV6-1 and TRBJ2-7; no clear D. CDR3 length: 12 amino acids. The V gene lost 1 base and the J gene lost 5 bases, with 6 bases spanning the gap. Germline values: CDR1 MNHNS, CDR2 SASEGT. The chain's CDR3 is CASSEDKDEQYV. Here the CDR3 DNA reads TGTGCCAGCAGTGAAGATAAGGACGAGCAGTACGTC.

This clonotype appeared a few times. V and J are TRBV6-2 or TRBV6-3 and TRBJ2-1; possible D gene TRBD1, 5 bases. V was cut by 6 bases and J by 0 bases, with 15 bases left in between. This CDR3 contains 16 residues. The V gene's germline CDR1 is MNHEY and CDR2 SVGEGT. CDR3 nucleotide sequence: TGTGCCAGCAGCCCTCTGCCGGACATCTCCTACAATGAGCAGTTCTTC. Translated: CASSPLPDISYNEQFF.

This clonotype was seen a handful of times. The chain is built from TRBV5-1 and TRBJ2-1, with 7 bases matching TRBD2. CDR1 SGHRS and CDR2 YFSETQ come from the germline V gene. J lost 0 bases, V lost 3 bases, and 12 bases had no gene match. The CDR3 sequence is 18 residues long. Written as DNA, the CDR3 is TGCGCCAGCAGCTCAACCAAGGAGCGGGGAAGCTCCTACAATGAGCAGTTCTTC. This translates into CASSSTKERGSSYNEQFF.

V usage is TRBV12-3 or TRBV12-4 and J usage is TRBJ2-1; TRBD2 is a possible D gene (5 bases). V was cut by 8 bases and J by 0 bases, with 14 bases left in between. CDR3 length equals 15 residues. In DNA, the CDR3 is TGTGCCAGCCAGCGGTGGTCCCTCTCCTACAATGAGCAGTTCTTC. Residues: CASQRWSLSYNEQFF.

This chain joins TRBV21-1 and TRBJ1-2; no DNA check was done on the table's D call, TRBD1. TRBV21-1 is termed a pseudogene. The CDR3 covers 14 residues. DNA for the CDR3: TGTGCCAGCAGCAAAGGGGGGACAGGGGAAAGCTACACCTTC. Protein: CASSKGGTGESYTF.

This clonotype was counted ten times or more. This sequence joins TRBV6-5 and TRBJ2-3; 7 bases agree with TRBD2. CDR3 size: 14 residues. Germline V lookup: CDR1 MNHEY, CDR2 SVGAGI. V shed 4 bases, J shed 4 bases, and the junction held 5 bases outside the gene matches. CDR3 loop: CASSWRGLPDTQYF. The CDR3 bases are TGTGCCAGCAGTTGGCGGGGGTTACCAGATACGCAGTATTTT.

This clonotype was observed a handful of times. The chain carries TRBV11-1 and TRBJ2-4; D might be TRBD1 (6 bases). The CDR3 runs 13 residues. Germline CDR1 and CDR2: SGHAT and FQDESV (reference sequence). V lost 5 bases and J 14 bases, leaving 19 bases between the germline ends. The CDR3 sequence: CASSRDIQGREYF. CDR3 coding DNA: TGTGCCAGCAGCCGGGACATCCAAGGAAGAGAGTACTTC.

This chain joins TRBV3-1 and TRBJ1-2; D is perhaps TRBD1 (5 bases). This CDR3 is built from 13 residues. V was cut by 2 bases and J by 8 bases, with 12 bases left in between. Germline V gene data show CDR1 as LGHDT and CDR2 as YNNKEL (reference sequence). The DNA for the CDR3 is TGTGCCAGCAGCCAAAAGGGGAGGGCGGGCTACACCTTC. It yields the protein CASSQKGRAGYTF.

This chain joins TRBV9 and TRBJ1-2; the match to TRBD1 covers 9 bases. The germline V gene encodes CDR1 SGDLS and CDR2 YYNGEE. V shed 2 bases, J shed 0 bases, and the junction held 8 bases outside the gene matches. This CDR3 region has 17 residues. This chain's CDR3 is CASSVTGGTYTNYGYTF. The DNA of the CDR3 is TGTGCCAGCAGCGTGACAGGGGGGACCTACACTAACTATGGCTACACCTTC. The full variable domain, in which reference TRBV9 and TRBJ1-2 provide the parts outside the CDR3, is DSGVTQTPKHLITATGQRVTLRCSPRSGDLSVYWYQQSLDQGLQFLIQYYNGEERAKGNILERFSAQQFPDLHSELNLSSLELGDSALYFCASSVTGGTYTNYGYTFGSGTRLTVV.

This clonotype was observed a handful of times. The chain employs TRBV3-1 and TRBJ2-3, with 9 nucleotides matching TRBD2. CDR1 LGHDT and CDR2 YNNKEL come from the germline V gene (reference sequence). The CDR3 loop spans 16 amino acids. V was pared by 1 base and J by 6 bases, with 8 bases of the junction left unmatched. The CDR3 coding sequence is TGTGCCAGCAGCCAAGGGGGCGGGACTAGCATGGATACGCAGTATTTT. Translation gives CASSQGGGTSMDTQYF.

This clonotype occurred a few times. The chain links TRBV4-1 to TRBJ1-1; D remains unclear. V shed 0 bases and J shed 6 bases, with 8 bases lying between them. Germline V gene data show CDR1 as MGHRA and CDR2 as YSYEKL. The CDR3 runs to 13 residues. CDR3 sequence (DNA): TGCGCCAGCAGCCAAGAATGGCGGGCTGAAGCTTTCTTT. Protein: CASSQEWRAEAFF.

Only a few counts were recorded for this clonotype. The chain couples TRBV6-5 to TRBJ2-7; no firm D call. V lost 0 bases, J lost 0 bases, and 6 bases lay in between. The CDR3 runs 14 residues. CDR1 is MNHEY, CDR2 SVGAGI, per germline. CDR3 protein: CASSYSASSYEQYV. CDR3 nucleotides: TGTGCCAGCAGTTACTCAGCCAGCTCCTACGAGCAGTACGTC.

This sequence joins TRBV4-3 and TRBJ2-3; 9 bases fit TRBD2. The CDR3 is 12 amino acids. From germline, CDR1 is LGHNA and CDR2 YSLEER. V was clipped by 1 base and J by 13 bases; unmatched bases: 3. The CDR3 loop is CASSQVAGEEYF. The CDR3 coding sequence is TGCGCCAGCAGCCAAGTAGCGGGGGAGGAGTATTTT.

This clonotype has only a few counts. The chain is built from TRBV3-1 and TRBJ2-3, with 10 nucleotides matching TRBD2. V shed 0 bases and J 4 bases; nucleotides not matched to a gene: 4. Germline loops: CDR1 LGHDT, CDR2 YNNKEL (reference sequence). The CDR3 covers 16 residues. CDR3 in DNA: TGTGCCAGCAGCCAAGATTCCGGGACTAGCGCAGATACGCAGTATTTT. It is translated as CASSQDSGTSADTQYF.

CDR3 loop: CASSSGRWGPKNTEAFF. The CDR3 DNA follows: TGTGCCAGCAGCTCTGGTCGGTGGGGACCAAAGAACACTGAAGCTTTCTTT. The gene calls are TRBV7-8 and TRBJ1-1, with D tentatively TRBD1 (5 bases). Germline-derived CDR1 and CDR2 are SGHVS and FQNEAQ. The V gene lost 4 bases and the J gene lost 1 base, with 19 bases spanning the gap. The CDR3 runs 17 residues.